This T cell receptor (beta chain) was profiled in a study of blood T cell repertoires in COVID-19. Study in general: The United States, Italy and Spain provided the acute and convalescent COVID-19 samples. The cDNA or gDNA used as material had been derived from T cells, B-cell-depleted T cells, or PBMCs.

This CDR3 contains 15 residues. J was trimmed by 4 bases and V by 5 bases; bases with no gene match: 8. Germline assignment: CDR1 MDHEN and CDR2 SYDVKM. The authors' processing: Estimated nucleated cell counts came from reference gene primer amplification. Repertoires were generated with immunoSEQ multiplex PCR, while TCRdb's copy carries only in-frame clones and drops some. That table furnishes V, J and clone size, whereas the DNA furnished D and trimming. The sample has approximately 310,000 clones, approximately 87% seen once. This TCR was sampled from a woman between 45 and 65 years old who had recovered from COVID-19. The sequenced material came from peripheral blood. V gene TRBV28 combines with J gene TRBJ1-2; the match to TRBD1 covers 9 bases. CDR3 protein: CASSIGQGSFYGYTF. The CDR3 nucleotides read TGTGCCAGCAGTATCGGACAGGGGTCTTTCTATGGCTACACCTTC.